The 9 T cell receptor beta chains below come from one sample, sequenced in a study of cytomegalovirus exposure and HLA in healthy donors. Primers included in the PCR were 60 Vbeta and 13 Jbeta primers. The repertoire was sequenced with immunoSEQ multiplex PCR; TCRdb's copy has only in-frame clones and lacks some. The table lists 110,000 to 150,000 clones, roughly 74% of them singletons. The specimen sequenced was PBMCs. Receptor source: a woman in her late teens or twenties in good health and CMV-seropositive.

The chain joins TRBV10-3 to TRBJ1-2; 10 nucleotides line up with TRBD1. The junction had 15 bases not matched to a gene; V was cut back by 3 bases and J by 8 bases. CDR1 ENHRY and CDR2 SYGVKD come from the germline V gene. The CDR3 covers 17 residues. CDR3 sequence: CAISERVPGQGLKGYTF. As DNA, the CDR3 is TGTGCCATCAGTGAAAGGGTTCCGGGACAGGGGTTAAAGGGCTACACCTTC.

V usage is TRBV11-2 and J usage is TRBJ2-7, with 7 bases aligning to TRBD1. The germline gives CDR1 SGHAT, CDR2 FQNNGV. Trimming removed 2 bases from V and 7 bases from J; junction bases left unmatched: 11. This CDR3 has 15 amino acids. The CDR3 DNA sequence: TGTGCCAGCAGCTTACGACAGGGCGCAAAGGGGGAGCAGTACTTC. Translating gives CASSLRQGAKGEQYF.

V gene TRBV27 combines with J gene TRBJ1-5; 8 bases line up with TRBD1. Losses at the gene ends were 4 bases for V and 2 bases for J; bases not matched to a gene: 7. From germline, CDR1 is MNHEY and CDR2 SMNVEV (reference sequence). This CDR3 is built from 16 residues. CDR3 bases: TGTGCCAGCAGTTCCCTCGGACAGGGAGGCAATCAGCCCCAGCATTTT. As protein: CASSSLGQGGNQPQHF.

The V gene is TRBV2, the J gene TRBJ2-2, with TRBD2 matching 14 bases. CDR1 SNHLY and CDR2 FYNNEI come from the germline V gene. The CDR3 extends over 17 amino acids. The V and J ends lost 6 bases and 2 bases, in that order; junction bases with no gene match: 5. DNA of the CDR3: TGTGCCAGCAGAAGACTAGCGGGGGGGGTAAACACCGGGGAGCTGTTTTTT. This sequence encodes CASRRLAGGVNTGELFF.

For this clone: One end of the junction varies from germline; a read error may be responsible. The chain employs TRBV5-6 and TRBJ1-1; D uncertain. The CDR3 consists of 14 residues. Germline assignment: CDR1 SGHDT and CDR2 YYEEEE. CDR3 in DNA: TGTGCCAGCAGCTTGGCCCTGCCGATGACTGAGGCTTTCTTT. Protein: CASSLALPMTEAFF.

This clone was recorded once. The chain employs TRBV9 and TRBJ2-3; 16 bases fit TRBD2. V lost 3 bases, J lost 5 bases, and 12 bases stayed unmatched. Germline CDR1 SGDLS, CDR2 YYNGEE. The CDR3 runs 19 residues. The DNA of the CDR3 is TGTGCCAGCAGCGCTGGGACTAGCGGGGGGGCGGGTAGTTTAGATACGCAGTATTTT. Protein product: CASSAGTSGGAGSLDTQYF.

CDR3 loop: CASSYVGREEGETQYF. CDR3 nucleotide sequence: TGTGCCAGCAGCTACGTGGGACGGGAGGAAGGAGAGACCCAGTACTTC. The chain employs TRBV27 and TRBJ2-5; 7 bases are shared with TRBD2. The trim removed 6 bases at V and 4 bases at J, leaving 14 bases unmatched. Germline CDR1 is MNHEY and CDR2 is SMNVEV (reference sequence). The CDR3 extends over 16 amino acids.

The chain carries TRBV5-1 and TRBJ2-5; TRBD1 aligns across 7 bases. Germline-derived CDR1 and CDR2 are SGHRS and YFSETQ. With V trimmed by 5 bases and J by 4 bases, 5 bases remained unmatched. The CDR3 contains 13 residues. CDR3 in amino acids: CASRQGTLETQYF. For the CDR3, the DNA is TGCGCCAGCAGACAGGGGACCCTAGAGACCCAGTACTTC.

This chain uses TRBV6-5 with TRBJ2-5; TRBD2 matches 8 bases. TRBJ2-7 matches the DNA end more closely, so the J call is doubtful. Germline V gene sequence: CDR1 MNHEY, CDR2 SVGAGI. This CDR3 is 14 amino acids long. The CDR3 nucleotides are TGTGCCAGCAGCGGGGGGGAGGGCTTCTACGAGCAGTACTTC. Its translation is CASSGGEGFYEQYF.